The 25 T cell receptor beta chains below come from one sample, sequenced in a study of blood T cell repertoires in COVID-19. Profiling relied on immunoSEQ multiplex PCR, and the TCRdb table lists in-frame clones only, not all of them. The data contain 120,000 or so clones, around 90% of them singletons. Sequenced material: peripheral blood. The origin of the receptors is a human donor in a cohort sampled during active COVID-19.

In regard to this clone: Other nucleotide sequences in the sample specify the same CDR3. This CDR3 reads CASSLGQGTGELFF. CDR3 in DNA: TGTGCCAGCAGTTTAGGGCAGGGGACCGGGGAGCTGTTTTTT. The V gene is TRBV27, the J gene TRBJ2-2; a weak D match, TRBD1 (6 bases). The germline CDR1 and CDR2 sequences are MNHEY and SMNVEV (reference sequence). This CDR3 has 14 amino acids. Trimming removed 2 bases from V and 5 bases from J, with 9 bases in between.

V and J are TRBV18 and TRBJ2-2; D remains unclear. Per the germline V gene, CDR1 is KGHSH and CDR2 is LQKENI. The CDR3 extends over 13 amino acids. V lost 4 bases and J lost 9, with 12 bases in between. The CDR3 reads CASSRQVGRELFF. The CDR3 coding sequence is TGTGCCAGCTCACGGCAGGTGGGCCGGGAGCTGTTTTTT.

The J gene is TRBJ1-2, the V gene TRBV4-1, with 10 bases aligning to TRBD1. The CDR3 extends over 16 amino acids. The V gene end was trimmed by 1 base and the J gene end by 2 bases; junction bases not matched to a gene: 4. Germline CDR1 and CDR2: MGHRA and YSYEKL. The CDR3 bases are TGCGCCAGCAGCCAAGGTGCGGGACAGGGGAACTATGGCTACACCTTC. Translating gives CASSQGAGQGNYGYTF.

The chain combines TRBV19 with TRBJ2-2, with 7 bases aligning to TRBD2. The V and J ends lost 0 bases and 5 bases, in that order; junction bases with no gene match: 6. The germline V gene encodes CDR1 LNHDA and CDR2 SQIVND (reference sequence). This CDR3 is 16 amino acids long. In nucleotides, the CDR3 is TGTGCCAGTAGTATAGATCTAAGGGGAGGGACCGGGGAGCTGTTTTTT. Residues: CASSIDLRGGTGELFF.

The chain combines TRBV7-6 with TRBJ2-6; TRBD2 is a possible D gene (5 bases). V lost 5 bases to trimming and J lost 0 bases, with 11 bases between them. The CDR3 contains 16 residues. Germline V gene lookup returns CDR1 SGHVS and CDR2 FNYEAQ. The CDR3 nucleotides read TGTGCCAGCAGCCTCACTCGGGGCTCTGGGGCCAACGTCCTGACTTTC. Translated, it gives CASSLTRGSGANVLTF.

The V and J genes are TRBV28 and TRBJ2-5; 8 nucleotides line up with TRBD2. The CDR3 has 15 amino acids. Germline trimming cut 7 bases from V and 3 bases from J; bases unmatched to any gene: 10. CDR1 is MDHEN, CDR2 SYDVKM, per germline. CDR3 region: CASTGAGDQKETQYF. The CDR3 nucleotides are TGTGCCAGCACTGGAGCGGGAGATCAGAAAGAGACCCAGTACTTC. The whole variable domain, remainder taken from reference TRBV28 and TRBJ2-5, is DVKVTQSSRYLVKRTGEKVFLECVQDMDHENMFWYRQDPGLGLRLIYFSYDVKMKEKGDIPEGYSVSREKKERFSLILESASTNQTSMYLCASTGAGDQKETQYFGPGTRLLVL.

The genes are TRBV10-3 and TRBJ1-2; unclear D gene. CDR1 and CDR2 from the germline V gene are ENHRY and SYGVKD. Deletions cut 4 bases from V and 1 base from J, with 7 bases between. The CDR3 runs to 13 residues. This CDR3 is CAISGGNNYGYTF. For the CDR3, the DNA is TGTGCCATCAGTGGAGGCAATAACTATGGCTACACCTTC.

The chain carries TRBV6-5 and TRBJ2-5; D perhaps matches TRBD1 (5 bases). The CDR3 loop spans 13 amino acids. Looked up from germline, CDR1 is MNHEY and CDR2 is SVGAGI. V was cut by 6 bases and J by 4 bases, with 12 bases left in between. The CDR3 region is CASSLTEPETQYF. CDR3 bases: TGTGCCAGCAGCTTGACAGAACCAGAGACCCAGTACTTC.

The chain has TRBV7-9 and TRBJ2-3; the D gene is possibly TRBD1 (6 bases). V lost 5 bases and J lost 1, with 10 bases in between. CDR3 size: 14 residues. Germline CDR1 is SEHNR and CDR2 is FQNEAQ (reference sequence). CDR3 sequence: CASSLWTGTDTQYF. CDR3 sequence (DNA): TGTGCCAGCAGCCTATGGACAGGCACAGATACGCAGTATTTT.

This chain uses TRBV2 with TRBJ2-7; the D gene is possibly TRBD2 (6 bases). The germline gives CDR1 SNHLY, CDR2 FYNNEI. Trimming shortened V by 6 bases and J by 5 bases, and 8 bases separated the two germline ends. This CDR3 spans 11 amino acids. The CDR3 region has the DNA TGTGCCAGCAGACGGGGGAACGAGCAGTACTTC. As protein: CASRRGNEQYF.

V usage is TRBV29-1 and J usage is TRBJ2-7; possible D gene TRBD1, 5 bases. Germline V gene data show CDR1 as SQVTM and CDR2 as ANQGSEA. The CDR3 totals 12 residues. V was shortened by 5 bases and J by 5 bases, with 13 bases between the two germline ends. The CDR3 DNA sequence: TGCAGCGTTTCGCTGGGGCCCCACGAGCAGTACTTC. The encoded protein is CSVSLGPHEQYF.

The chain uses TRBV2 and TRBJ2-2; a weak D match, TRBD1 (5 bases). V was cut by 5 bases and J by 4 bases, with 14 bases left in between. This CDR3 is 15 amino acids long. Germline V gene lookup returns CDR1 SNHLY and CDR2 FYNNEI. The CDR3 is CASSNYRTPTGELFF. The DNA for the CDR3 is TGTGCCAGCAGTAACTACCGGACACCCACCGGGGAGCTGTTTTTT.

The V call is TRBV19, the J call TRBJ1-2; perhaps TRBD1 as D (6 bases). Germline V lookup: CDR1 LNHDA, CDR2 SQIVND (reference sequence). CDR3 length: 14 amino acids. V lost 5 bases and J 0 bases, leaving 10 bases between the germline ends. In DNA form, the CDR3 reads TGTGCCAGTAGTTGGGGGCAGGCTAACTATGGCTACACCTTC. This gives the protein CASSWGQANYGYTF. Full variable domain (outside the CDR3, taken from reference TRBV19 and TRBJ1-2): DGGITQSPKYLFRKEGQNVTLSCEQNLNHDAMYWYRQDPGQGLRLIYYSQIVNDFQKGDIAEGYSVSREKKESFPLTVTSAQKNPTAFYLCASSWGQANYGYTFGSGTRLTVV.

This chain connects TRBV6-5 to TRBJ2-7; D may be TRBD2 (6 bases). Germline V gene lookup returns CDR1 MNHEY and CDR2 SVGAGI. The CDR3 totals 13 residues. Between the trimmed V and J ends, which lost 8 bases and 1 base, there was a span of 12 bases. The CDR3 here is CASGGGGSYEQYF. The CDR3 nucleotides read TGTGCCAGCGGAGGCGGAGGGTCCTACGAGCAGTACTTC.

The chain carries TRBV5-6 and TRBJ2-2; TRBD2 matches 12 bases. The J segment lost 2 bases and the V segment lost 0 bases, leaving 2 bases of the junction unmatched. Germline lookup yields CDR1 SGHDT and CDR2 YYEEEE. The CDR3 totals 17 residues. The CDR3 nucleotides are TGTGCCAGCAGCTTGGTGACTAGCGGGGGTAACACCGGGGAGCTGTTTTTT. Protein product: CASSLVTSGGNTGELFF.

The chain carries TRBV5-1 and TRBJ2-7; TRBD1 matches 8 bases. This CDR3 is built from 14 residues. Trimming removed 4 bases from V and 5 bases from J; junction bases left unmatched: 8. Germline values: CDR1 SGHRS, CDR2 YFSETQ. The CDR3 loop is CASSAAGTGDEQYF. The DNA for the CDR3 is TGCGCCAGCAGCGCAGCCGGGACAGGTGACGAGCAGTACTTC.

The rearrangement joins TRBV6-5 to TRBJ1-2, with unresolved D. V was pared by 0 bases and J by 3 bases, with 11 bases between. Germline V CDR1 and CDR2: MNHEY, SVGAGI. The CDR3 consists of 15 residues. In DNA, the CDR3 is TGTGCCAGCAGTTACTCGCGCAGGACTGACTATGGCTACACCTTC. This sequence encodes CASSYSRRTDYGYTF.

The chain uses TRBV7-2 and TRBJ1-1; possibly TRBD1 for D (6 bases). V lost 5 bases and J 4 bases, leaving 17 bases between the germline ends. Germline-derived CDR1 and CDR2 are SGHTA and FQGNSA. This CDR3 contains 15 residues. This chain's CDR3 is CASSLQAGAGTEAFF. The CDR3 bases are TGTGCCAGCAGCCTGCAGGCAGGGGCGGGCACTGAAGCTTTCTTT.

The rearrangement uses TRBV5-6 and TRBJ2-5; D might be TRBD2 (5 bases). This CDR3 region has 17 residues. The V gene lost 8 bases and the J gene lost 3 bases, with 26 bases spanning the gap. Germline assignment: CDR1 SGHDT and CDR2 YYEEEE. CDR3 coding DNA: TGTGCCAGGATACCACCCCCCCCGCGGGTGTTCGAAGAGACCCAGTACTTC. Protein product: CARIPPPPRVFEETQYF.

This chain connects TRBV4-2 to TRBJ2-1, with 10 bases that match TRBD2. The CDR3 is made up of 17 amino acids. Germline trimming cut 2 bases from V and 6 bases from J; bases unmatched to any gene: 10. The germline V gene encodes CDR1 LGHNA and CDR2 YNFKEQ. The CDR3 reads CASSQSAPLAGVNEQFF. For the CDR3, the DNA is TGTGCCAGCAGCCAAAGTGCCCCCCTAGCGGGAGTCAATGAGCAGTTCTTC.

V is TRBV7-9 and J is TRBJ1-1; weak D call: TRBD1 (6 bases). Trimming took 4 bases from V and 11 from J, leaving 32 bases between them. The germline V gene encodes CDR1 SEHNR and CDR2 FQNEAQ (reference sequence). The CDR3 sequence is 18 residues long. The chain's CDR3 is CASSSRGGAPQLSSLAFF. The CDR3 nucleotides read TGTGCCAGCAGCTCCAGGGGAGGGGCCCCGCAGCTCTCTTCTTTGGCTTTCTTT.

The genes are TRBV7-6 and TRBJ2-1; 10 positions agree with TRBD2. The ends lost 3 bases at V and 10 bases at J; junction bases unmatched: 12. Per the germline V gene, CDR1 is SGHVS and CDR2 is FNYEAQ. The CDR3 sequence is 16 residues long. The CDR3 region is CASSLIASGSSVEQFF. CDR3 DNA sequence: TGTGCCAGCAGCTTGATCGCTAGCGGGAGTTCAGTAGAGCAGTTCTTC.

V gene TRBV7-9 combines with J gene TRBJ1-2; the match to TRBD1 covers 7 bases. The CDR3 covers 14 residues. The ends lost 1 base at V and 3 bases at J; junction bases unmatched: 2. The germline V gene has CDR1 SEHNR and CDR2 FQNEAQ (reference sequence). CDR3 coding DNA: TGTGCCAGCAGCTTAGATGGGACAGACTATGGCTACACCTTC. Its protein is CASSLDGTDYGYTF.

The CDR3 sequence is CASSFQGQPQHF. CDR3 bases: TGTGCCAGCAGTTTTCAGGGTCAGCCCCAGCATTTT. The chain combines TRBV7-2 with TRBJ1-5; D perhaps matches TRBD1 (5 bases). With 6 bases removed from V and 6 bases from J, the gap between germline ends came to 9 bases. The length of the CDR3 is 12 residues. Germline V gene data show CDR1 as SGHTA and CDR2 as FQGNSA. The full variable domain, rest sourced from reference TRBV7-2 and TRBJ1-5, is GAGVSQSPSNKVTEKGKDVELRCDPISGHTALYWYRQSLGQGLEFLIYFQGNSAPDKSGLPSDRFSAERTGGSVSTLTIQRTQQEDSAVYLCASSFQGQPQHFGDGTRLSIL.

In this sample, this clone turned up once. V usage is TRBV29-1 and J usage is TRBJ1-4; TRBD1 is a possible D gene (5 bases). The CDR3 length is 13 residues. V lost 4 bases and J 8 bases, leaving 14 bases between the germline ends. Germline V lookup: CDR1 SQVTM, CDR2 ANQGSEA. The CDR3 DNA is TGCAGCGTTGTAAAGGGGCAGTCGGAAAAACTGTTTTTT. Translation gives CSVVKGQSEKLFF.